The entry below describes one T cell receptor beta chain. This specimen comes from a study of blood T cell repertoires in COVID-19. Whole-study context: T cells, B-cell-depleted T cells, or PBMCs provided the cDNA or gDNA that served as material.

As processed by the authors: Amplification of reference gene primers provided the estimated nucleated cell counts. Method: immunoSEQ multiplex PCR; TCRdb's copy keeps in-frame clones and lacks some. V and J calls and clone size are as listed in that table; D and trimming were resolved from the DNA. The repertoire includes about 330,000 clones, roughly 87% of them detected once, and more than 0.8% sits in the top ten. The trim removed 6 bases at V and 4 bases at J, leaving 8 bases unmatched. This CDR3 has 15 amino acids. From germline, CDR1 is LNHDA and CDR2 SQIVND (reference sequence). The TCR originated in a woman aged 25-40 years who had recovered from COVID-19. The chain recombines TRBV19 with TRBJ1-5, with 8 bases fitting TRBD1. Sequenced input: PBMCs or T cells enriched from blood (not recorded which). The CDR3, as DNA: TGTGCCAGTAGGGTACCAGGGGGCCGGAATCAGCCCCAGCATTTT. Its translation: CASRVPGGRNQPQHF. Supplemented by reference TRBV19 and TRBJ1-5, the full variable domain reads DGGITQSPKYLFRKEGQNVTLSCEQNLNHDAMYWYRQDPGQGLRLIYYSQIVNDFQKGDIAEGYSVSREKKESFPLTVTSAQKNPTAFYLCASRVPGGRNQPQHFGDGTRLSIL.